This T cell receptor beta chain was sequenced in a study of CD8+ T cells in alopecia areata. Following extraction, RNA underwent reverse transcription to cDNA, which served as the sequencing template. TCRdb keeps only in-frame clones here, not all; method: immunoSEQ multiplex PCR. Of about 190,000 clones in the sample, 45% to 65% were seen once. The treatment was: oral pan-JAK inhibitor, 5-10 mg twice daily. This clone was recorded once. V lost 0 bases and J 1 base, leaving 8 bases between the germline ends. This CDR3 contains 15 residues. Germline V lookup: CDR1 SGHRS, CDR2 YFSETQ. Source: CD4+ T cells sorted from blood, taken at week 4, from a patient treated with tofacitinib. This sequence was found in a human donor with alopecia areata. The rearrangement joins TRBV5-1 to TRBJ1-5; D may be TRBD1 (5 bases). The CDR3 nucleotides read TGCGCCAGCAGCTTGGGAGGGGCGAGCAATCAGCCCCAGCATTTT. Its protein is CASSLGGASNQPQHF.